This TCR beta chain was identified in a study of T cell responses to AZD1222 COVID-19 vaccine. General study findings and limits: Vaccine-associated CD4 TCRs ranged over spike, dominating at 160-218 and 743-854. With two AZD1222 doses given, Spike-specific TCR breadth and depth both rose. White British ancestry dominated among donors, who included more females, and clonal diversity was possibly underestimated. The study reported that nearly half of spike-specific TCRs target unmutated variant regions.

About this clone: Antigen specificity is unknown.

Method: immunoSEQ multiplex PCR; TCRdb's copy keeps in-frame clones and lacks some. The data contain about 150,000 clones, around 90% of them seen just once; the ten biggest clones take up more than 3%. V lost 3 bases to trimming and J lost 0 bases, with 12 bases between them. The CDR3 covers 15 residues. In germline, CDR1 is ENHRY, CDR2 SYGVKD. The chain uses TRBV10-3 and TRBJ2-7; TRBD1 might be the D (5 bases). The source was peripheral blood, collected 28 days after the second AZD1222 dose. This clonotype originated in an adult who received the AZD1222 COVID-19 vaccine. This CDR3 is CAISDPDRTSYEQYF. The DNA for the CDR3 is TGTGCCATCAGTGATCCCGACAGAACCTCCTACGAGCAGTACTTC.